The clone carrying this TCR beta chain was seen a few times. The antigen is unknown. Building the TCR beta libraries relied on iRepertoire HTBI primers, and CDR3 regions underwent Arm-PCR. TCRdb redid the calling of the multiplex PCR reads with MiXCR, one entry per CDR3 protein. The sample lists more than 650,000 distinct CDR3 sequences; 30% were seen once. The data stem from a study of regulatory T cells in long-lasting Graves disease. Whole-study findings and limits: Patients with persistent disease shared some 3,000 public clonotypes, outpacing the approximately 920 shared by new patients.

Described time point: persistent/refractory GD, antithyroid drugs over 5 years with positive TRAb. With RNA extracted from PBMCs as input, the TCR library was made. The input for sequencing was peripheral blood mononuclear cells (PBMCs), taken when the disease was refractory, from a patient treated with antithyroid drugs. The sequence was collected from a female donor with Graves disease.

The CDR3 protein is CASALGREAIYNEQFF. The CDR3 DNA sequence: TGTGCCAGCGCCCTAGGGCGGGAGGCAATCTACAATGAGCAGTTCTTC. V is TRBV6-1 and J is TRBJ2-1; 8 positions agree with TRBD2. Germline-derived CDR1 and CDR2 are MNHNS and SASEGT. Germline trimming cut 8 bases from V and 3 bases from J; bases unmatched to any gene: 12. The CDR3 contains 16 residues.